This T cell receptor (beta chain) is from a study of T-cell reconstitution after alpha-beta-depleted transplantation in children. Study-wide points: There were some patients whose high TCRbeta diversity at day 60 came from surviving recipient T cells and thymic progenitors. Fresh T-cell production supplied most of the T-cell counts and diversity seen one year after transplant. Expanded graft clones, several hundred of them, were reportedly the source of alpha-beta T cells about two months after transplant.

Preparing the TCRbeta library involved the use of unique molecular identifiers. TCRdb re-called the PCR reads through MiXCR, storing one row per CDR3 protein. The sample has 700,000 to 950,000 distinct CDR3 sequences, 15% to 20% seen once. Trimming pared 7 bases from V and 6 bases from J, leaving 18 bases between. The length of the CDR3 is 15 residues. Comment on this clonotype: What it recognizes is unknown.

The material was PBMCs, mostly from graft donor cells, obtained 360 days after TCRalphabeta/CD19-depleted stem cell transplant. This receptor was identified in a male patient aged 5 to 17 who had a stem cell transplant for acute lymphoblastic leukemia, so the T cells may come from the graft donor. The chain carries TRBV12-3 or TRBV12-4 and TRBJ2-2; D remains unclear. CDR3 sequence (DNA): TGTGCCAGCACCTTCTCTCGGATGTGGGCCGGGGAGCTGTTTTTT. Residues: CASTFSRMWAGELFF.